This record looks at one TCR beta chain sequence and its context. What it binds is not known. The data were obtained in a study of T cell responses to AZD1222 COVID-19 vaccine. Findings and limits, study-wide: Clonal diversity was possibly underestimated, and white British individuals and females predominated among donors. A reported finding is that nearly half of spike-specific TCRs target unmutated variant regions. The study identified only a handful of AZD1222 recipients as seropositive at baseline. Receipt of two AZD1222 doses was followed by a rise in Spike-specific TCR breadth and depth.

Assay: immunoSEQ multiplex PCR; the TCRdb copy retains only in-frame clones and omits some. The repertoire has 95,000 to 150,000 clones, approximately 82% of them found once; the top ten carry 25% to 35%. Trimming took off 1 base at V and 7 bases at J, with 10 bases between the two ends. This CDR3 is 13 amino acids long. CDR1 SGHTA and CDR2 FQGNSA come from the germline V gene. The V and J genes are TRBV7-2 and TRBJ1-2, with D possibly matching TRBD1 (6 bases). This TCR came from an adult who received the AZD1222 COVID-19 vaccine. Sequenced material: peripheral blood, taken 28 days after the second AZD1222 dose. CDR3 residues: CASSLVSGAGYTF. CDR3 DNA: TGTGCCAGCAGCTTAGTCTCAGGGGCTGGCTACACCTTC.